This record concerns one T cell receptor (beta chain) sequence. Its antigen is not known. Authors of the study amplified TCR beta CDR3 regions from RNA transcripts. Using the HTBI primer set, a first-round RT-PCR was run on the TCR CDR3. From the multiplex PCR reads, TCRdb called clonotypes with MiXCR, one entry per CDR3 protein. The repertoire consists of about 320,000 distinct CDR3 sequences, with roughly 17% occurring once and the leading ten covering around 33%. The PBMCs were taken from under 12 ml of fresh peripheral blood. This entry comes from a study of T cells in Graves' hyperthyroidism and ophthalmopathy. Study-wide findings and caveats: The model foresaw ophthalmopathy a median approximately 6.3 months prior to onset. Also found in blood were most expanded thyroid clonotypes above 0.001.

Trimming took 5 bases from V and 5 from J, leaving 23 bases between them. This CDR3 has 16 amino acids. CDR1 and CDR2 (germline): DFQATT, SNEGSKA (reference sequence). This sequence originates from a man younger than 45 with Graves' hyperthyroidism. Sequenced input: blood. The V gene is TRBV20-1, the J gene TRBJ2-3; maybe TRBD2 (6 bases). The CDR3 is CSALTAGTRGVDTQYF. DNA of the CDR3: TGCAGTGCTCTCACTGCCGGGACTCGCGGGGTAGATACGCAGTATTTT.